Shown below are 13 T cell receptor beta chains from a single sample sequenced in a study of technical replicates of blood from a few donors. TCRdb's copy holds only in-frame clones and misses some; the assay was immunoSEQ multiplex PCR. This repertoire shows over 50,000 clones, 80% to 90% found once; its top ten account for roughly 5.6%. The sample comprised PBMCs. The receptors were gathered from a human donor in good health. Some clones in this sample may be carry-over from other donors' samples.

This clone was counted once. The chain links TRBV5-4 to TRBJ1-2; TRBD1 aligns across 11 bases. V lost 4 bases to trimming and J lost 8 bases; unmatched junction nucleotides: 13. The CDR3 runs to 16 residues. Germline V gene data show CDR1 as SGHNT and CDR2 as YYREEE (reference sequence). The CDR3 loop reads CASSPEGDRGYRGYTF. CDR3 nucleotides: TGTGCCAGCAGCCCGGAGGGGGACAGGGGGTACAGGGGCTACACCTTC.

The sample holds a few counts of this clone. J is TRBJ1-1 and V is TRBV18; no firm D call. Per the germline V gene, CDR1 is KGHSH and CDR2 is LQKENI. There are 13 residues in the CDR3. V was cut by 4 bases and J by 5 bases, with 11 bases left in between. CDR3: CASSLGLDTEAFF. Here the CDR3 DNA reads TGTGCCAGCTCACTTGGCCTAGATACTGAAGCTTTCTTT.

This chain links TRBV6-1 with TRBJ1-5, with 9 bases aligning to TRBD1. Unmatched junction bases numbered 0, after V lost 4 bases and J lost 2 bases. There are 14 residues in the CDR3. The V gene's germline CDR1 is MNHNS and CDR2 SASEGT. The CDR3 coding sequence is TGTGCCAGCAGTGGGACAGGGGGCAATCAGCCCCAGCATTTT. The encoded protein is CASSGTGGNQPQHF.

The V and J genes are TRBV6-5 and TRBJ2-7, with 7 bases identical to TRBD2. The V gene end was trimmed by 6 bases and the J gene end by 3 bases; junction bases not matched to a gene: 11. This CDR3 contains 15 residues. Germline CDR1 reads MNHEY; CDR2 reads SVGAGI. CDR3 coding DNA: TGTGCCAGCAGCCCAGAGGCGGGGGAGAGCTACGAGCAGTACTTC. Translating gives CASSPEAGESYEQYF.

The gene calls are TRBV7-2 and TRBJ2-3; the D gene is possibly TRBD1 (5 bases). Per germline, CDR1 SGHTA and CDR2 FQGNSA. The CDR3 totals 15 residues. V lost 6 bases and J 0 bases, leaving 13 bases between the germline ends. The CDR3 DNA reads TGTGCCAGCAGTCGTAGACAGACTAGCACAGATACGCAGTATTTT. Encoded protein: CASSRRQTSTDTQYF.

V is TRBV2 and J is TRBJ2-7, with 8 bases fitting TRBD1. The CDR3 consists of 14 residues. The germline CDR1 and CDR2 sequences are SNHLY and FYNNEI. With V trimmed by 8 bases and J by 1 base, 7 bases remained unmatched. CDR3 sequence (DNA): TGTGCCAGCGAGGGGGACAGGTTTTCCTACGAGCAGTACTTC. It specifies CASEGDRFSYEQYF.

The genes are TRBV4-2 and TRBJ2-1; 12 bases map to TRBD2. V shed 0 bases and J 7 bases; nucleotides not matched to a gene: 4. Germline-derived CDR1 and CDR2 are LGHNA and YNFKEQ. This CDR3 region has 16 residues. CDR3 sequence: CASSQELAGGMNEQFF. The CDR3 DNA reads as TGTGCCAGCAGCCAAGAACTAGCGGGGGGAATGAATGAGCAGTTCTTC.

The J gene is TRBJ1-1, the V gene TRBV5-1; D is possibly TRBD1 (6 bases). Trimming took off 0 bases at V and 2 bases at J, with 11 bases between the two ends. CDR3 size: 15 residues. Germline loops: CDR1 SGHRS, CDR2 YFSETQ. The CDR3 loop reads CASSLVQGINTEAFF. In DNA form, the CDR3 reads TGCGCCAGCAGCTTGGTACAGGGAATAAACACTGAAGCTTTCTTT. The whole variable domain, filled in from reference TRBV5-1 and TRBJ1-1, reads KAGVTQTPRYLIKTRGQQVTLSCSPISGHRSVSWYQQTPGQGLQFLFEYFSETQRNKGNFPGRFSGRQFSNSRSEMNVSTLELGDSALYLCASSLVQGINTEAFFGQGTRLTVV.

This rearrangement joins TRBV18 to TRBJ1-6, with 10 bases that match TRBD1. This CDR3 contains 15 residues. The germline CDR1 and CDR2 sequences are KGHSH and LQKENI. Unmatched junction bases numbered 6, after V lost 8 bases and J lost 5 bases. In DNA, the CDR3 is TGTGCCAGCAAGACAGGGGGCGAGAATAATTCACCCCTCCACTTT. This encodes CASKTGGENNSPLHF.

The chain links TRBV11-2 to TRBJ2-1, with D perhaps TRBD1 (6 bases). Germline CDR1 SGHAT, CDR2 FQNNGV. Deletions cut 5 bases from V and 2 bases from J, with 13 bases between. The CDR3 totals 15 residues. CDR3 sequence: CASSGGLEPYNEQFF. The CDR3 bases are TGTGCCAGCAGCGGGGGCCTAGAGCCCTACAATGAGCAGTTCTTC.

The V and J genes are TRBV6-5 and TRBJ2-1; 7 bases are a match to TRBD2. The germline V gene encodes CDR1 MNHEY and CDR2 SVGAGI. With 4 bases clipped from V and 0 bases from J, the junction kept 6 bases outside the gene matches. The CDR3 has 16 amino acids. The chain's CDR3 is CASSSQAGSSYNEQFF. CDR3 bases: TGTGCCAGCAGTTCGCAAGCGGGAAGCTCCTACAATGAGCAGTTCTTC.

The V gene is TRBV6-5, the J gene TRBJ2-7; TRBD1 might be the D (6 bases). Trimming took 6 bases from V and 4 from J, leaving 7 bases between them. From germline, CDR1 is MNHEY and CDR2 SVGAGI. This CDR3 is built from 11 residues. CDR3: CASSTGYEQYF. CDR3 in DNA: TGTGCCAGCAGCACAGGGTACGAGCAGTACTTC.

For the CDR3, the DNA is TGTGCCAGCAGCCAAGATGAGTGGGAGACCCAGTACTTC. It translates to CASSQDEWETQYF. The chain links TRBV4-2 to TRBJ2-5; D is ambiguous. Germline CDR1 reads LGHNA; CDR2 reads YNFKEQ. The V and J ends lost 0 bases and 5 bases respectively, with 7 bases between them. CDR3 length: 13 amino acids.